The source of this T cell receptor beta chain is a study of T cells in Graves' hyperthyroidism and ophthalmopathy. The CDR3 regions of TCR beta were amplified from RNA transcripts. The primer set for the first-round RT-PCR of the TCR CDR3 was HTBI. TCRdb reprocessed the multiplex PCR reads with MiXCR, giving one entry per CDR3 protein. The sample includes around 250,000 distinct CDR3 sequences, less than 15% seen only once; the top ten take about 14%. Diagnoses rested on clinical symptoms, serum thyroxine and TRAb, thyroid ultrasound and orbital computed tomography. This blood was taken when hyperthyroidism was first diagnosed, before any ophthalmopathy symptoms existed. A roughly 10 ml volume of fresh peripheral blood provided the PBMCs. The V end was cut by 4 bases, the J end by 6 bases, with 10 bases between. This CDR3 contains 12 residues. The V gene's germline CDR1 is SQVTM and CDR2 ANQGSEA. This clonotype was counted many times.

Source material: blood. The source is a woman aged 40 to 55 with Graves' hyperthyroidism that later progressed to Graves' ophthalmopathy. V and J are TRBV29-1 and TRBJ1-5, with D hard to call. The CDR3 bases are TGCAGCGTTGTAGGGAATGGTCAGCCCCAGCATTTT. Translation gives CSVVGNGQPQHF.